Described below is a single T cell receptor beta chain sequence and its context. Its specificity is unknown. The sample originates from a study of OX40 agonist ivuxolimab in advanced cancers. Points from the study as a whole: Compared with CD4+, CD8+ T cells on average had more expanded clones.

Autoimmune disease history or systemic immunosuppression disqualified patients. V lost 1 base, J lost 2 bases, and 3 bases stayed unmatched. The germline CDR1 and CDR2 sequences are SGHVS and FNYEAQ. CDR3 length: 16 residues. TCRdb's copy holds only in-frame clones and misses some; the assay was immunoSEQ multiplex PCR. The sample carries tens of thousands of clones, about 82% recorded once. The material was CD4+ or CD8+ T cells sorted from blood, obtained in a trial of the OX40 agonist ivuxolimab. The clonotype comes from an adult with an advanced solid tumor such as melanoma, head and neck, liver or kidney cancer. The rearrangement links TRBV7-6 to TRBJ2-3; 10 positions agree with TRBD2. This CDR3 is CASSLEAGGFTDTQYF. The CDR3 DNA is TGTGCCAGCAGCTTAGAAGCGGGGGGGTTCACAGATACGCAGTATTTT.